The rows below give T cell receptor beta chains drawn from one sample of a study of blood T cell repertoires in COVID-19. Produced via immunoSEQ multiplex PCR; TCRdb's table is partial and in-frame only. This table has roughly 220,000 clones, about four fifths appearing once. Sequenced input: peripheral blood. Source of these receptors: a woman in her thirties who had recovered from COVID-19. CDR3s include the opening cysteine and the closing phenylalanine or tryptophan. A D gene is named only where the DNA matches it firmly. Size values are once, few and many counts, or a class for expanded clones, and some rows have none.

- TRBJ2-1 - TRBV30 TGTGCCTGGACCCCCGGTGCGGGGACCTACAATGAGCAGTTCTTC CAWTPGAGTYNEQFF
- TRBJ2-1 - TRBV11-2 TGTGCCAGCAGTGAGGGCCGCTACTGGGGTGAGCAGTTCTTC CASSEGRYWGEQFF
TRBD1 TRBJ1-5 - TRBV6-5 TGTGCCAGTTCGGACAGGGGCAGCAATCAGCCCCAGCATTTT CASSDRGSNQPQHF
TRBD1 TRBJ1-1 - TRBV28 TGTGCCAGCAGTCCGGGACAGGGTAAGAGAGAAAAAGCTTTCTTT CASSPGQGKREKAFF
- TRBJ1-6 - TRBV7-9 TGTGCCAGCAGCGGAATGGGGCCTATAGGTTCACCCCTCCACTTT CASSGMGPIGSPLHF
- TRBJ2-2 - TRBV6-5 TGTGCCGCCAGTTTGAGAGGGGGGGTCGGGGAGCTGTTTTTT CAASLRGGVGELFF
TRBD1 TRBJ1-5 once TRBV2 TGTGCCAGCACGGGACAGGTCCCTCGAGGCCAGCATTTT CASTGQVPRGQHF
- TRBJ2-1 - TRBV30 TGTGCCTGGAGTGGAGGCAGCTCCTACAATGAGCAGTTCTTC CAWSGGSSYNEQFF
- TRBJ2-7 - TRBV28 TGTGCCAGCAGCCTCAGGGGTCTCTCCTACGAGCAGTACTTC CASSLRGLSYEQYF
- TRBJ2-5 - TRBV11-2 TGTGCCAGCAGCTTATGGGGGGTACAAGAGACCCAGTACTTC CASSLWGVQETQYF
TRBD1 TRBJ1-5 - TRBV27 TGTGCCAGCAGTTCCGGGACAGTCCTTAGCAATCAGCCCCAGCATTTT CASSSGTVLSNQPQHF
TRBD2 TRBJ2-3 - TRBV5-1 TGCGCCAGCAGCTTGGGGGGACTAGCGGGAAACACAGATACGCAGTATTTT CASSLGGLAGNTDTQYF
TRBD1 TRBJ2-7 - TRBV30 TGTGCCTGGAGTCCGGGACAGGCTCCCTACGAGCAGTACTTC CAWSPGQAPYEQYF
TRBD1 TRBJ1-6 - TRBV27 TGTGCCAGCACTGACAGGGTCTCCTATAATTCACCCCTCCACTTT CASTDRVSYNSPLHF
- TRBJ2-5 - TRBV6-5 TGTGCCAGCAGTCGCCGGGACTCCAAAGAGACCCAGTACTTC CASSRRDSKETQYF
TRBD1 TRBJ2-7 once TRBV7-6 TGTGCCAGCAGCCCAGGGACAGGCTACGAGCAGTACTTC CASSPGTGYEQYF
TRBD2 TRBJ2-5 - TRBV15 TGTGCCACCAGCAGAGAGGGGGGGTACGAGACCCAGTACTTC CATSREGGYETQYF
- TRBJ1-2 - TRBV21-1 TGTGCCAGCAGCTTACAGGGGGCAGCTAACTATGGCTACACCTTC CASSLQGAANYGYTF
TRBD1 TRBJ1-3 - TRBV10-3 TGTGCCATCAGACTACAGGGGGCGGACACCATATATTTT CAIRLQGADTIYF
- TRBJ1-4 - TRBV7-8 TGTGCCAGCAGCTCCGCGGCGTGGAAGAATGAAAAACTGTTTTTT CASSSAAWKNEKLFF
TRBD1 TRBJ2-1 - TRBV28 TGTGCCAGCAGTACCTTCTACAGGGGGGCCTACAATGAGCAGTTCTTC CASSTFYRGAYNEQFF
- TRBJ2-1 - TRBV9 TGTGCCAGCAGCGTAGGGGGCCCAGCGAATGAGCAGTTCTTC CASSVGGPANEQFF
- TRBJ2-2 - TRBV7-3 TGTGCCAGCAGCTTACTGAGACTCCCTGCCGGGGAGCTGTTTTTT CASSLLRLPAGELFF
- TRBJ2-7 - TRBV29-1 TGCAGCCCCCAGGGGCTAGCGGAGGTCTACGAGCAGTACTTC CSPQGLAEVYEQYF
TRBD1 TRBJ2-3 - TRBV6-5 TGTGCCAGCACCTCCGGGACAGGGGGGACAGATACGCAGTATTTT CASTSGTGGTDTQYF
TRBD1 TRBJ1-1 medium-sized TRBV5-1 TGCGCCAGCAGCCCTATATTAACAGGGGGCTTTACTGAAGCTTTCTTT CASSPILTGGFTEAFF
TRBD1 TRBJ1-2 - TRBV28 TGTGCCAGCAGTTTATGGACGGACAGGGGCTATGGCTACACCTTC CASSLWTDRGYGYTF
TRBD1 TRBJ1-5 - TRBV19 TGTGCCAGTAATCGCAACGACAGGGAGGATCAGCCCCAGCATTTT CASNRNDREDQPQHF
- TRBJ1-1 - TRBV5-1 TGCGCCAGCAGCTTGGCCGGTGAAGCTTTCTTT CASSLAGEAFF
- TRBJ2-7 once TRBV5-1 TGCGCCAGCAGCTTGGTCGGGAGTGGACATAGCTCCTACGAGCAGTACTTC CASSLVGSGHSSYEQYF
- TRBJ1-5 - TRBV6-2/TRBV6-3 TGTGCCAGCACCCCCCGAGGTCCTAATCAGCCCCAGCATTTT CASTPRGPNQPQHF
- TRBJ2-5 - TRBV28 TGTGCCAGCAGTTCTGGACAGTCTCAAGAGACCCAGTACTTC CASSSGQSQETQYF
TRBD1 TRBJ2-5 - TRBV29-1 TGCAGCGTTGAAGATGGACAGGGGGCGGACCAAGAGACCCAGTACTTC CSVEDGQGADQETQYF
TRBD2 TRBJ2-1 - TRBV10-3 TGTGCCATCAGTGAGGATGGGACTATTCCTGAGCAGTTCTTC CAISEDGTIPEQFF
- TRBJ1-1 - TRBV18 TGTGCCAGCTCACCAACTGGGGGGGTGACTGAAGCTTTCTTT CASSPTGGVTEAFF
- TRBJ1-2 once TRBV20-1 TGCAGTGCTAGTCCCGACACTAACTATGGCTACACCTTC CSASPDTNYGYTF
- TRBJ1-1 - TRBV3-1/TRBV3-2 TGTGCCAGCAGCCAAGGGAGGGGCCACACTTTT CASSQGRGHTF
TRBD2 TRBJ2-3 - TRBV9 TGTGCCAGCAGCGCGAGGCCCGTGACTAGCGGACGCACAGATACGCAGTATTTT CASSARPVTSGRTDTQYF
TRBD2 TRBJ2-2 once TRBV3-1/TRBV3-2 TGTGCCAGCAGCCAAGGGACTAGCGAGGCCGGGGAGCTGTTTTTT CASSQGTSEAGELFF
TRBD1 TRBJ2-3 once TRBV11-3 TGTGCCAGCAGCCCAGACAGGGAATGGACAGATACGCAGTATTTT CASSPDREWTDTQYF
TRBD2 TRBJ2-1 once TRBV29-1 TGCAGCGTTGACGGCCGCGGGAGTCAGGAGCAGTTCTTC CSVDGRGSQEQFF
TRBD1 TRBJ1-6 - TRBV28 TGTGCCAGCACTTTTCAGGGGGTTAGCTCCTATAATTCACCCCTCCACTTT CASTFQGVSSYNSPLHF
TRBD1 TRBJ2-5 - TRBV2 TGTGCCAGCAGTGAGACAGGGGGCGAGACCCAGTACTTC CASSETGGETQYF
TRBD2 TRBJ2-7 - TRBV19 TGTGCCAGCTCCCCCGGCCCCCTAGCGGGAGGAAAGAGCTCCTACGAGCAGTACTTC CASSPGPLAGGKSSYEQYF
- TRBJ1-3 - TRBV7-9 TGTGCCAGCAGCTCTGGGAGGACGGAAAACACCATATATTTT CASSSGRTENTIYF
TRBD1 TRBJ1-1 - TRBV7-9 TGTGCCAGCAGCTTATCGGCCCCCAGGGGGCAGGACACTGAAGCTTTCTTT CASSLSAPRGQDTEAFF
- TRBJ2-2 - TRBV30 TGTGCCTGGAACCCCGGGACTCTGGCGAACACCGGGGAGCTGTTTTTT CAWNPGTLANTGELFF
- TRBJ2-3 - TRBV27 TGTGCCAGCAGTGGCTCCCTGGTCGATACGCAGTATTTT CASSGSLVDTQYF
TRBD1 TRBJ1-2 - TRBV30 TGTGCCTGGAGGGCAGGACAGGGGGCGGATGGCTACACCTTC CAWRAGQGADGYTF
TRBD2 TRBJ2-3 - TRBV9 TGTGCCAGCAGCGTAAATCCCGGGCTAGCGGGAGTGTCAGATACGCAGTATTTT CASSVNPGLAGVSDTQYF